The next 10 T cell receptor beta chains were all read from a single sample in a study of vaccination effects on CD4 cells after COVID-19 (dated by TCRdb to the early 2020s). Antigens of these TCRs are unknown. In the ViraFEST assay, PBMC were stimulated with viral peptide pools, and TCR sequencing was then used to find antigen-specific CD4+ T cell clonotypes based on their expansion. After approximately 11 days of culture, CD4+ T cells were isolated with the EasySep CD4+ T cell isolation kit. Negative nucleocapsid antibody results before and after vaccination confirmed that the healthy vaccine recipients had no prior SARS-CoV-2 infection. To prepare the library, the immunoSEQ multiplex PCR assay was applied. The clones in this table, taken by TCRdb from immuneACCESS, are in-frame only. Not every clone is retained; where verified, under half of the shortfall comes from an unresolved V gene, and the cause of the rest is unknown. This sample comprises 78,000 or so clones, around 81% of them detected only once. The ten largest clones add up to 10% to 13% of the sample.

This sample comprised CD4+ T cells from PBMCs cultured with SARS-CoV-2 spike peptides, obtained before COVID-19 vaccination. Interpreted using the paper, the cell subset or site label stands for: SARS-CoV-2 spike overlapping peptide pool stimulation. These receptors all stem from a human donor who received a COVID-19 vaccine.

The J gene is TRBJ1-6, the V gene TRBV6-2 or TRBV6-3; unclear D gene. Trimming took off 6 bases at V and 7 bases at J, with 10 bases between the two ends. Germline V gene data show CDR1 as MNHEY and CDR2 as SVGEGT. There are 13 residues in the CDR3. The CDR3 loop reads CASSLDGNSPLHF. The CDR3 region has the DNA TGTGCCAGCAGCCTAGATGGGAATTCACCCCTCCACTTT.

The rearrangement uses TRBV7-9 and TRBJ2-7, with 11 bases lining up with TRBD1. Unmatched junction bases numbered 3, after V lost 2 bases and J lost 9 bases. This CDR3 is 13 amino acids long. The germline gives CDR1 SEHNR, CDR2 FQNEAQ (reference sequence). CDR3 region: CASSLRDRGSQYV. DNA for the CDR3: TGTGCCAGCAGCTTACGGGACAGGGGGTCGCAGTACGTC.

V usage is TRBV6-5 and J usage is TRBJ1-3; no clear D. Germline CDR1 and CDR2: MNHEY and SVGAGI. CDR3 length: 15 amino acids. V gave up 6 bases and J gave up 0 bases, with 12 bases separating them. CDR3 loop: CASSQQRDSGNTIYF. In DNA, the CDR3 is TGTGCCAGCAGCCAACAACGGGACTCTGGAAACACCATATATTTT.

This chain links TRBV7-2 with TRBJ2-3, with 8 bases fitting TRBD2. The CDR3 contains 15 residues. Per germline, CDR1 SGHTA and CDR2 FQGNSA. The V and J ends lost 5 bases and 0 bases, in that order; junction bases with no gene match: 4. This CDR3 is CASSPWTSSTDTQYF. The CDR3 DNA is TGTGCCAGCAGCCCATGGACTAGCAGCACAGATACGCAGTATTTT. The full variable domain, rest sourced from reference TRBV7-2 and TRBJ2-3, is GAGVSQSPSNKVTEKGKDVELRCDPISGHTALYWYRQSLGQGLEFLIYFQGNSAPDKSGLPSDRFSAERTGGSVSTLTIQRTQQEDSAVYLCASSPWTSSTDTQYFGPGTRLTVL.

V usage is TRBV7-2 and J usage is TRBJ1-2; no definite D call. Germline V gene lookup returns CDR1 SGHTA and CDR2 FQGNSA. With 2 bases removed from V and 1 base from J, the gap between germline ends came to 11 bases. The length of the CDR3 is 15 residues. This CDR3 is CASSLSAESNYGYTF. As DNA, the CDR3 is TGTGCCAGCAGCTTATCCGCAGAAAGTAACTATGGCTACACCTTC.

The chain joins TRBV9 to TRBJ2-1; 8 bases are a match to TRBD1. Per the germline V gene, CDR1 is SGDLS and CDR2 is YYNGEE. This CDR3 spans 12 amino acids. V trimming: 3 bases; J trimming: 16 bases; junction bases outside the gene matches: 9. The CDR3 reads CASSEEQGVYFF. CDR3 coding DNA: TGTGCCAGCAGCGAAGAACAGGGGGTTTACTTCTTC.

This clone was observed a handful of times. This chain joins TRBV12-5 and TRBJ2-3; tentatively, D is TRBD2 (6 bases). CDR1 is LGHNT and CDR2 is FRNRAP in the germline V gene. The CDR3 covers 14 residues. Trimming stripped 6 bases from V and 6 bases from J, with 16 bases between. The CDR3 nucleotides are TGTGCTAGTGGCCGGGACTTGTCTTTCGATACGCAGTATTTT. Its protein product is CASGRDLSFDTQYF.

The V gene is TRBV4-1, the J gene TRBJ1-2; maybe TRBD1 (5 bases). The ends were cut back, 2 bases at V and 8 bases at J, with 9 bases in the middle. Germline assignment: CDR1 MGHRA and CDR2 YSYEKL. The CDR3 loop spans 12 amino acids. The CDR3 loop reads CASSQLRGGYTF. Written as DNA, the CDR3 is TGCGCCAGCAGCCAACTTAGGGGCGGCTACACCTTC.

This sequence joins TRBV18 and TRBJ2-6, with D possibly being TRBD1 (6 bases). Germline V gene lookup returns CDR1 KGHSH and CDR2 LQKENI. V was clipped by 5 bases and J by 1 base, with 12 bases between them. The CDR3 has 16 amino acids. The DNA for the CDR3 is TGTGCCAGCTCAGGGATACAGGGATCTGGGGCCAACGTCCTGACTTTC. Its protein is CASSGIQGSGANVLTF.

This chain uses TRBV21-1 with TRBJ2-5; the table's D call, TRBD2, has no DNA check behind it. TRBV21-1 is given as a pseudogene. The CDR3 is 16 residues long. CDR3 in DNA: TGTGCCAGCAGCAAACCCCCTAGCGGGGATCGGCAGACCCAGTACTTC. Translating gives CASSKPPSGDRQTQYF.